Below, 12 T cell receptor beta chains from the same sample are listed, as sequenced in a study (dated by TCRdb to 2016 to 2017). The protocol used for the library was RT-PCR. These reads were obtained on an Illumina MiSeq. The raw public data were reprocessed by TCRdb itself: fastp quality trimming at Q25, MiXCR clonotype calling, in-frame beta chains only. A single entry per CDR3 protein holds the most common genes and DNA from its merged rows. The sample table records 550,000 to 750,000 distinct CDR3 sequences; more than 13% of these occur just once. The ten largest clones take up around 3.3% of the sample. Sequencing used memory CD4+ T cells from blood. These receptors were collected from a female donor in good health, serving as a healthy control.

This clonotype has only a few counts. V usage is TRBV7-3 and J usage is TRBJ2-2; 10 nucleotides agree with TRBD2. V shed 6 bases, J shed 7 bases, and the junction held 5 bases outside the gene matches. Germline-derived CDR1 and CDR2 are SGHTA and FQGTGA. CDR3 length: 14 amino acids. This CDR3 reads CASRTGTSVGELFF. The CDR3 DNA reads as TGTGCCAGCAGAACCGGGACTAGCGTCGGGGAGCTGTTTTTT.

This clonotype was found a few times. The gene calls are TRBV5-1 and TRBJ2-2, with TRBD2 as a possible D gene (6 bases). Germline CDR1 is SGHRS and CDR2 is YFSETQ. V lost 7 bases to trimming and J lost 1 base, with 14 bases between them. The CDR3 runs 15 residues. CDR3 loop: CASYGGGMNTGELFF. DNA for the CDR3: TGCGCCAGCTACGGGGGTGGGATGAACACCGGGGAGCTGTTTTTT. Using reference TRBV5-1 and TRBJ2-2 for the parts outside the CDR3, the full variable domain is KAGVTQTPRYLIKTRGQQVTLSCSPISGHRSVSWYQQTPGQGLQFLFEYFSETQRNKGNFPGRFSGRQFSNSRSEMNVSTLELGDSALYLCASYGGGMNTGELFFGEGSRLTVL.

The table lists this clonotype with many counts. V and J are TRBV11-2 and TRBJ1-6, with D perhaps TRBD1 (5 bases). The CDR3 spans 22 residues. Trimming stripped 1 base from V and 2 bases from J, with 27 bases between. Germline V CDR1 and CDR2: SGHAT, FQNNGV. CDR3 sequence reads: CASSLGRWGQGSLDPYNSPLHF. CDR3 sequence (DNA): TGTGCCAGCAGCTTAGGTCGCTGGGGCCAGGGATCTCTCGACCCCTATAATTCACCCCTCCACTTT.

This chain links TRBV9 with TRBJ1-4; 7 nucleotides agree with TRBD1. The CDR3 covers 16 residues. V lost 5 bases, J lost 3 bases, and 10 bases stayed unmatched. Germline loops: CDR1 SGDLS, CDR2 YYNGEE. This CDR3 reads CASSDTSGTANEKLFF. CDR3 DNA: TGTGCCAGCAGTGATACCTCCGGGACAGCTAATGAAAAACTGTTTTTT.

This clonotype showed up many times. The chain joins TRBV10-1 to TRBJ2-7; D not resolved. V was clipped by 6 bases and J by 2 bases, with 5 bases between them. Germline V gene sequence: CDR1 WNHNN, CDR2 SYGVQD (reference sequence). The CDR3 sequence is 11 residues long. The CDR3 DNA sequence: TGCGCCAGCAGAACAACCTACGAGCAGTACTTC. Its translation is CASRTTYEQYF.

This clonotype showed up just a few times. The chain combines TRBV20-1 with TRBJ2-3; 9 bases map to TRBD1. From germline, CDR1 is DFQATT and CDR2 SNEGSKA (reference sequence). The CDR3 totals 12 residues. The CDR3 DNA follows: TGCGGGGGACAGGGCGTCACAGATACGCAGTATTTT. Translation gives CGGQGVTDTQYF.

This clonotype showed up just a few times. The CDR3 DNA reads TGCGCCAGCAGCCTCAGAGGGGGGACAGGGGCCCACGAGCAGTACTTC. Its protein is CASSLRGGTGAHEQYF. V usage is TRBV4-3 and J usage is TRBJ2-7; 10 positions match TRBD1. The length of the CDR3 is 16 residues. J was trimmed by 5 bases and V by 4 bases; bases with no gene match: 11. Germline V CDR1 and CDR2: LGHNA, YSLEER.

The CDR3 is CASSSGWVNQPQHF. In DNA form, the CDR3 reads TGTGCCAGCAGCTCCGGATGGGTGAATCAGCCCCAGCATTTT. The chain uses TRBV7-2 and TRBJ1-5; D is uncertain. There are 14 residues in the CDR3. Germline assignment: CDR1 SGHTA and CDR2 FQGNSA. Trimming took off 4 bases at V and 4 bases at J, with 11 bases between the two ends.

This clonotype was seen a few times. The chain carries TRBV20-1 and TRBJ2-1, with a tentative D call TRBD1 (5 bases). Per the germline V gene, CDR1 is DFQATT and CDR2 is SNEGSKA (reference sequence). The CDR3 is 16 amino acids. V was clipped by 0 bases and J by 3 bases, with 15 bases between them. The CDR3 reads CSARDLDKGNYNEQFF. CDR3 DNA: TGCAGTGCTAGAGATCTCGATAAGGGGAACTACAATGAGCAGTTCTTC.

This clonotype was seen only a few times. This chain uses TRBV3-1 with TRBJ1-2; possibly TRBD1 for D (5 bases). Trimming cost V 4 bases and J 4 bases, with 16 bases left between them. This CDR3 comprises 15 residues. Germline CDR1 reads LGHDT; CDR2 reads YNNKEL (reference sequence). CDR3 protein: CASSLDPTARYGYTF. DNA of the CDR3: TGTGCCAGCAGCCTCGACCCGACAGCCCGCTATGGCTACACCTTC.

This chain uses TRBV12-3 or TRBV12-4 with TRBJ2-2; D gene ambiguous. Trimming took off 7 bases at V and 1 base at J, with 4 bases between the two ends. This CDR3 contains 12 residues. In DNA form, the CDR3 reads TGTGCCAGCATACGGAACACCGGGGAGCTGTTTTTT. Encoded protein: CASIRNTGELFF.

This clonotype was detected a few times. The chain links TRBV5-1 to TRBJ1-2; 11 bases are a match to TRBD1. J gave up 8 bases and V 3 bases, and 6 bases lay outside the gene matches. The CDR3 has 14 amino acids. Germline V gives CDR1 SGHRS, CDR2 YFSETQ. This CDR3 is CASSSDRGLGGYTF. In DNA form, the CDR3 reads TGCGCCAGCAGCTCGGACAGGGGGCTCGGAGGCTACACCTTC.